The clone carrying this T cell receptor (beta chain) was detected a few times. Its antigen is currently unknown. Trimming shortened V by 8 bases and J by 0 bases, and 13 bases separated the two germline ends. The length of the CDR3 is 14 residues. Germline loops: CDR1 LNHDA, CDR2 SQIVND (reference sequence). This sample is drawn from a study of cytomegalovirus exposure and HLA in healthy donors. Overall study results and limits: Researchers left out some V segments, among them TRBV6-2 and TRBV6-3, as indistinguishable. Specific recognition of CMV antigens was confirmed in vitro for three chains (all CMV-associated). What TCR beta sequences reportedly achieved was accurate prediction of HLA-A and HLA-B alleles in most subjects.

A multiplex PCR was run with 60 Vbeta primers and 13 Jbeta primers. Libraries were prepared by immunoSEQ multiplex PCR; TCRdb keeps only in-frame clonotypes and omits some of them. The sample gives fewer than 200,000 clones, about three quarters of which show up once; 2.5% is in the top ten. V and J are TRBV19 and TRBJ1-2, with D perhaps TRBD1 (6 bases). The origin of this receptor is a female donor in good health and CMV-seronegative. The sequenced sample was PBMCs. CDR3 DNA sequence: TGTGCCAGTTCAAGACAGGCAGCTAACTATGGCTACACCTTC. It encodes CASSRQAANYGYTF.